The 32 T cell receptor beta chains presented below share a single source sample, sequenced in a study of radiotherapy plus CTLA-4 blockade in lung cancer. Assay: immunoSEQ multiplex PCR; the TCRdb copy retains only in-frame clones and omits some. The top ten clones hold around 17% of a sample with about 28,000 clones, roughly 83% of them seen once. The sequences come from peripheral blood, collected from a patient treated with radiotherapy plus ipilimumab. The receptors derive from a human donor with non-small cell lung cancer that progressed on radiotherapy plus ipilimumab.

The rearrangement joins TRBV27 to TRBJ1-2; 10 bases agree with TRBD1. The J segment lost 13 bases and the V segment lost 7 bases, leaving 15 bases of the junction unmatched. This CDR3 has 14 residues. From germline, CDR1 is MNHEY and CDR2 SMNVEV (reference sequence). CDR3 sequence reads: CASTPGQGNLGFTF. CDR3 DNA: TGTGCCAGCACCCCGGGACAGGGGAATTTGGGTTTCACCTTC.

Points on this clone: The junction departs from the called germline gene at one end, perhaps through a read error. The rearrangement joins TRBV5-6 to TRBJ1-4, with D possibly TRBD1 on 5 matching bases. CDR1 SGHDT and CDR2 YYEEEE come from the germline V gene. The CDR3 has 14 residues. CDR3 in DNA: TGTGCCAGCACCTTGGGGGGACCTAATGAAAAACTGTTTTTT. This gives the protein CASTLGGPNEKLFF. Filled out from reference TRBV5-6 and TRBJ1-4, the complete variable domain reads DAGVTQSPTHLIKTRGQQVTLRCSPKSGHDTVSWYQQALGQGPQFIFQYYEEEERQRGNFPDRFSGHQFPNYSSELNVNALLLGDSALYLCASTLGGPNEKLFFGSGTQLSVL.

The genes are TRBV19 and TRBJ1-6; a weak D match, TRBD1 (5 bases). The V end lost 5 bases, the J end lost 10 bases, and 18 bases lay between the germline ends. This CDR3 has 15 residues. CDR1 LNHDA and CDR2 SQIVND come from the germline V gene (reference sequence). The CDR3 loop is CASSPLGDRGSPLHF. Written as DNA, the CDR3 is TGTGCCAGTAGTCCCCTCGGGGACCGCGGGTCACCCCTCCACTTT.

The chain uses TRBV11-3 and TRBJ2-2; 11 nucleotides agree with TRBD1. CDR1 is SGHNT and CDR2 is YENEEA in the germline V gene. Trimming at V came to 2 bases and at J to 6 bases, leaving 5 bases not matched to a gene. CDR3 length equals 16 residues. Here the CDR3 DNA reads TGTGCCAGCAGCTTAAGGGACAGGGGGATTGCCGGGGAGCTGTTTTTT. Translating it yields CASSLRDRGIAGELFF.

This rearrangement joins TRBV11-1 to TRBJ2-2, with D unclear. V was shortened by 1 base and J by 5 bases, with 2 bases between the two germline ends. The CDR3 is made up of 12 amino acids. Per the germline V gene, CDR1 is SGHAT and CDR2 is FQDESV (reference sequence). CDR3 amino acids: CASSLVTGELFF. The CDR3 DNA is TGTGCCAGCAGCTTAGTTACCGGGGAGCTGTTTTTT. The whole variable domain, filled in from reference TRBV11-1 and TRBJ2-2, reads EAEVAQSPRYKITEKSQAVAFWCDPISGHATLYWYRQILGQGPELLVQFQDESVVDDSQLPKDRFSAERLKGVDSTLKIQPAELGDSAMYLCASSLVTGELFFGEGSRLTVL.

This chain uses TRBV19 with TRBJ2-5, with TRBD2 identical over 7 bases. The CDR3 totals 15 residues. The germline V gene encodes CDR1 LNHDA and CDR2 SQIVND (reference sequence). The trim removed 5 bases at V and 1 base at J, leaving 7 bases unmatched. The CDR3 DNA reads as TGTGCCAGTAGTGAATGGTCTAGCGGCCAAGAGACCCAGTACTTC. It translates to CASSEWSSGQETQYF.

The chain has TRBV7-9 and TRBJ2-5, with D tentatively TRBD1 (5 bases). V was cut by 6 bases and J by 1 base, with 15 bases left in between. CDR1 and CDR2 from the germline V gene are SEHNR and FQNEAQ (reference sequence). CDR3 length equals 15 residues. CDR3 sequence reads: CASRHNQGGQETQYF. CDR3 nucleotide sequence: TGTGCCAGCAGACACAACCAGGGCGGCCAAGAGACCCAGTACTTC.

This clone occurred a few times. Here the CDR3 reads CASSPSLGTYEQYF. CDR3 DNA: TGCGCCAGCAGCCCTTCCCTAGGGACCTACGAGCAGTACTTC. This chain connects TRBV4-3 to TRBJ2-7; no reliable D call. V was shortened by 4 bases and J by 2 bases, with 12 bases between the two germline ends. CDR3 length: 14 amino acids. CDR1 and CDR2 (germline): LGHNA, YSLEER.

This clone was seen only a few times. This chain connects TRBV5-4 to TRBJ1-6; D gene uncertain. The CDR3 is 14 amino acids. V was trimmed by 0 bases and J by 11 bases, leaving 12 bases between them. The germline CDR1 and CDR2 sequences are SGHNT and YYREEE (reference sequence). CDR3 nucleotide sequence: TGTGCCAGCAGCTTGGACCGGTTTGGAGCACCCCTCCACTTT. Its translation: CASSLDRFGAPLHF.

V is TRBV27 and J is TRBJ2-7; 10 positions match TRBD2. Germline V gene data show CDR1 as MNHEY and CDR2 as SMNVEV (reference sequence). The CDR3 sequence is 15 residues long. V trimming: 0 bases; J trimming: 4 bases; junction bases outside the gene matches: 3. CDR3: CASSLSSGRLYEQYF. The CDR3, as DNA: TGTGCCAGCAGTTTATCTAGCGGGAGGCTATACGAGCAGTACTTC.

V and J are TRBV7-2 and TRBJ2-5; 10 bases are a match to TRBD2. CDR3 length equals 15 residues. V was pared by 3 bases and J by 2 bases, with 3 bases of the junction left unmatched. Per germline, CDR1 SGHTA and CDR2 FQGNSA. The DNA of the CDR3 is TGTGCCAGCAGCTTCGCTAGCGGGGGACAAGAGACCCAGTACTTC. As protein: CASSFASGGQETQYF.

For the CDR3, the DNA is TGTGCCAGCAGGCCGGGACAGGAATCGTCAGGGGCCAACGTCCTGACTTTC. The encoded protein is CASRPGQESSGANVLTF. The V gene is TRBV27, the J gene TRBJ2-6, with 8 bases matching TRBD1. V lost 6 bases and J lost 4; bases outside the gene matches: 11. The germline CDR1 and CDR2 sequences are MNHEY and SMNVEV (reference sequence). The CDR3 covers 17 residues. The full variable domain, completed using reference TRBV27 and TRBJ2-6, is EAQVTQNPRYLITVTGKKLTVTCSQNMNHEYMSWYRQDPGLGLRQIYYSMNVEVTDKGDVPEGYKVSRKEKRNFPLILESPSPNQTSLYFCASRPGQESSGANVLTFGAGSRLTVL.

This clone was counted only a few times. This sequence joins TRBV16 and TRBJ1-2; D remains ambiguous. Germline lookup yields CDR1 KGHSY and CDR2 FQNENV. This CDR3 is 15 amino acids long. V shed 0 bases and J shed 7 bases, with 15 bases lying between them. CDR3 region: CASSQSQDSAGGYTF. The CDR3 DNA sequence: TGTGCCAGCAGCCAATCGCAGGATTCGGCGGGTGGCTACACCTTC.

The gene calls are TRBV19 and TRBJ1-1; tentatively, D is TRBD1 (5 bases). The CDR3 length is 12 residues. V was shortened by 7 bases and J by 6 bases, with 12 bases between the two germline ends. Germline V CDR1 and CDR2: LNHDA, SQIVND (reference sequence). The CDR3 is CASTWGVAEAFF. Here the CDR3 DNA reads TGTGCCAGTACGTGGGGGGTGGCTGAAGCTTTCTTT.

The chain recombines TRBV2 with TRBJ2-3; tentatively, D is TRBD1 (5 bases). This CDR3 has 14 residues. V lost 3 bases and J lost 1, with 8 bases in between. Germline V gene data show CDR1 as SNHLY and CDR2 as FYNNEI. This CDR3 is CASSDGRGTDTQYF. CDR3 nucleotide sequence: TGTGCCAGCAGTGACGGCAGGGGCACAGATACGCAGTATTTT.

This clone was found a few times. The CDR3 reads CASSFSGLPPTYSYNEQFF. CDR3 sequence (DNA): TGTGCCAGCAGCTTTTCGGGCCTCCCCCCTACTTACTCCTACAATGAGCAGTTCTTC. The chain has TRBV5-8 and TRBJ2-1; D unclear. CDR3 length: 19 residues. Germline values: CDR1 SGHTS, CDR2 YDEGEE. The V and J ends lost 2 bases and 0 bases respectively, with 21 bases between them.

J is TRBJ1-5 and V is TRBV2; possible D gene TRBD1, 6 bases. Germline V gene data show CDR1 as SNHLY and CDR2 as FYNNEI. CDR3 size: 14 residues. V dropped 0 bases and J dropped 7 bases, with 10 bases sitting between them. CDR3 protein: CASSEATGQQPQHF. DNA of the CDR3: TGTGCCAGCAGTGAAGCGACAGGACAACAGCCCCAGCATTTT.

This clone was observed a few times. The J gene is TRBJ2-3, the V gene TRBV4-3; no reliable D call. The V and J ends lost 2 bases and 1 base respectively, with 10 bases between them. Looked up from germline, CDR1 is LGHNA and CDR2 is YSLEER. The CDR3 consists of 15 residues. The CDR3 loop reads CASSQQNSRTDTQYF. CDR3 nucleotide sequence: TGCGCCAGCAGCCAACAGAACAGTCGCACAGATACGCAGTATTTT.

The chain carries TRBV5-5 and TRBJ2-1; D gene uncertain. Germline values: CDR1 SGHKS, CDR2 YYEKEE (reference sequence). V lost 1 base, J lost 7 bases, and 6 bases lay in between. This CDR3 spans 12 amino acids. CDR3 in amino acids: CASSLPENEQFF. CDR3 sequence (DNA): TGTGCCAGCAGCTTGCCGGAGAATGAGCAGTTCTTC.

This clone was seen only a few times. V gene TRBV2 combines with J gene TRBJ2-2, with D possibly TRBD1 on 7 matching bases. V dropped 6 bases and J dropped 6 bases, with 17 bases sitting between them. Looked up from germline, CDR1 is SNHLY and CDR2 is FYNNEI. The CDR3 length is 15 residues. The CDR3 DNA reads TGTGCCAGCAGGGGGACAGCCGGAGGGGCCGGGGAGCTGTTTTTT. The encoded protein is CASRGTAGGAGELFF.

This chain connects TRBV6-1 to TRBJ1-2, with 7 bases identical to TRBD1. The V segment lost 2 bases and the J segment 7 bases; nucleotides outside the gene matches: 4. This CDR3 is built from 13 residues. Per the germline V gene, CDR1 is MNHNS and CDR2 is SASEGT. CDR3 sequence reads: CASSETGVGGYTF. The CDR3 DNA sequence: TGTGCCAGCAGTGAAACAGGGGTCGGTGGCTACACCTTC.

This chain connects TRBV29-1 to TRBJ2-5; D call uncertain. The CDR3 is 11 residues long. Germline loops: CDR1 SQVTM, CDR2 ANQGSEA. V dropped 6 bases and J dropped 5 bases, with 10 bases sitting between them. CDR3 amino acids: CSVVFVETQYF. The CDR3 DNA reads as TGCAGCGTCGTTTTTGTGGAGACCCAGTACTTC.

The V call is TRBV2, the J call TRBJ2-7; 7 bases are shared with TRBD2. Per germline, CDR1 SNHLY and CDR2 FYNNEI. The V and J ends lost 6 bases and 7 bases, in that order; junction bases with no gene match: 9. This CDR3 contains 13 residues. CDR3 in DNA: TGTGCCAGCAGCCGGGCCCCGCGGGGGGAGCAGTACTTC. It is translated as CASSRAPRGEQYF.

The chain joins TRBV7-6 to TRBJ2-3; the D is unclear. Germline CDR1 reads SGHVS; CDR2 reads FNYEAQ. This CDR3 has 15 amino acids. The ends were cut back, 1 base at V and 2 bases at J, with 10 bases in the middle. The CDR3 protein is CASSLDVAITDTQYF. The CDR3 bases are TGTGCCAGCAGCTTAGACGTTGCTATCACAGATACGCAGTATTTT.

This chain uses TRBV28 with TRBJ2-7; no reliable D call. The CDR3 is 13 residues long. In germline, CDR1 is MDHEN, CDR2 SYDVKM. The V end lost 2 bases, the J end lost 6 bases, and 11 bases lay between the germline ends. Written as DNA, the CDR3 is TGTGCCAGCAGTTTAGCGGCAGGCGGCGAGCAGTACTTC. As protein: CASSLAAGGEQYF.

CDR3 coding DNA: TGTGCCAGCAGCTTGGGCGGGAGAGATGAGCAGTTCTTC. It is translated as CASSLGGRDEQFF. The rearrangement joins TRBV5-4 to TRBJ2-1; 7 nucleotides agree with TRBD2. The length of the CDR3 is 13 residues. Germline V gene sequence: CDR1 SGHNT, CDR2 YYREEE (reference sequence). V gave up 0 bases and J gave up 8 bases; unmatched junction bases: 2. The variable domain in full, with the rest retrieved from reference TRBV5-4 and TRBJ2-1, is ETGVTQSPTHLIKTRGQQVTLRCSSQSGHNTVSWYQQALGQGPQFIFQYYREEENGRGNFPPRFSGLQFPNYSSELNVNALELDDSALYLCASSLGGRDEQFFGPGTRLTVL.

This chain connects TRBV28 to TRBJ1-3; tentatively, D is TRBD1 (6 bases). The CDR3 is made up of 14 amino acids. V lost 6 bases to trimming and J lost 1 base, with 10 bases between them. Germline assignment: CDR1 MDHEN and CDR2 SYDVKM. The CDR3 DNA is TGTGCCAGCAGCACAGGGCAATCTGGAAACACCATATATTTT. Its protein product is CASSTGQSGNTIYF.

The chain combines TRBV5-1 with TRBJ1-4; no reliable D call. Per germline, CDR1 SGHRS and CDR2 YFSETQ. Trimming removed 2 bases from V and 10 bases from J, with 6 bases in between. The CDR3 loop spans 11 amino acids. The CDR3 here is CASSLDGKLFF. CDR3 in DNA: TGCGCCAGCAGCTTAGACGGAAAACTGTTTTTT.

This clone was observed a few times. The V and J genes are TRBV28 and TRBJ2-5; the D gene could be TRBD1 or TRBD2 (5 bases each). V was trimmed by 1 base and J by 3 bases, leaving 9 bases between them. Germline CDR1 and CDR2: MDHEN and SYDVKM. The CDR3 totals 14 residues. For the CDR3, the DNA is TGTGCCAGCAGTTTATTGGGGGTAAAAGAGACCCAGTACTTC. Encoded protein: CASSLLGVKETQYF.

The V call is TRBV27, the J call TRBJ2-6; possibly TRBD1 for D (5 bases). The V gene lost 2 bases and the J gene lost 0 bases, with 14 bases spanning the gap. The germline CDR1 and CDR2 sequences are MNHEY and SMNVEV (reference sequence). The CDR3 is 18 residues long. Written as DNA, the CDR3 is TGTGCCAGCAGTTTAGGTAGGCAGGGCCGCTCTGGGGCCAACGTCCTGACTTTC. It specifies CASSLGRQGRSGANVLTF.

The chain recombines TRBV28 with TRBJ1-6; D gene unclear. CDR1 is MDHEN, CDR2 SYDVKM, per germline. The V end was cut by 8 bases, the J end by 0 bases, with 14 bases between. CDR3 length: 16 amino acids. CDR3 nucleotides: TGTGCCAGCTCCCGACCAGGTACCTCCTATAATTCACCCCTCCACTTT. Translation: CASSRPGTSYNSPLHF.

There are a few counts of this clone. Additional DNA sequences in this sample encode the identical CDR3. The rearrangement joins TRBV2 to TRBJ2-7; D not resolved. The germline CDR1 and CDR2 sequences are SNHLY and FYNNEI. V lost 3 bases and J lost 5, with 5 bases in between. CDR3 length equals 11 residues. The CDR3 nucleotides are TGTGCCAGCAGTGAGGGAAACGAGCAGTACTTC. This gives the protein CASSEGNEQYF.